The sequence of this TCR beta chain was determined in a study of CD8 T cells in Susac syndrome. RNA, at about 0.45 to 1 ug, was reverse transcribed with random hexamers. TCRdb re-derived calls from the immunoSEQ multiplex PCR reads in MiXCR, one entry per CDR3 protein. Of fewer than 150,000 distinct CDR3 sequences in the sample, roughly 89% were seen once. V dropped 0 bases and J dropped 7; count of bases not matched to a gene: 8. There are 18 residues in the CDR3. Looked up from germline, CDR1 is LGHNA and CDR2 is YNFKEQ. Negative isolation yielded CD4+ and CD8+ T cells, and FACS enriched TEMRA cells.

Specimen: CD8+ T cells from PBMCs. This clonotype was sampled from a human donor with multiple sclerosis. This chain links TRBV4-2 with TRBJ2-1, with TRBD2 identical over 14 bases. The CDR3 loop is CASSQEYPTSGRGNEQFF. The CDR3 DNA sequence: TGTGCCAGCAGCCAAGAATACCCGACTAGCGGGAGGGGGAATGAGCAGTTCTTC.